This T cell receptor (beta chain) appears in the sequencing data of a study of OX40 agonist ivuxolimab in advanced cancers. The study's findings and limits: Dosing at 0.1 to 3.0 mg/kg was accompanied by clonal expansion of CD4+ and CD8+ blood T cells by week 6.

Concerning this clone: Its antigen is still unknown.

TCRdb keeps only in-frame clones here, not all; method: immunoSEQ multiplex PCR. This sample has fewer than 55,000 clones, with roughly four fifths found just once. The CDR3 consists of 13 residues. The V end was cut by 4 bases, the J end by 1 base, with 6 bases between. Germline CDR1 SGHTA, CDR2 FQGNSA. The clonotype was recovered from an adult with an advanced solid tumor such as melanoma, head and neck, liver or kidney cancer. The sample consisted of CD4+ or CD8+ T cells sorted from blood, taken in a trial of the OX40 agonist ivuxolimab. The chain employs TRBV7-2 and TRBJ2-3; D is unclear. CDR3 in amino acids: CASSWAGTDTQYF. In DNA form, the CDR3 reads TGTGCCAGCAGCTGGGCGGGCACAGATACGCAGTATTTT.